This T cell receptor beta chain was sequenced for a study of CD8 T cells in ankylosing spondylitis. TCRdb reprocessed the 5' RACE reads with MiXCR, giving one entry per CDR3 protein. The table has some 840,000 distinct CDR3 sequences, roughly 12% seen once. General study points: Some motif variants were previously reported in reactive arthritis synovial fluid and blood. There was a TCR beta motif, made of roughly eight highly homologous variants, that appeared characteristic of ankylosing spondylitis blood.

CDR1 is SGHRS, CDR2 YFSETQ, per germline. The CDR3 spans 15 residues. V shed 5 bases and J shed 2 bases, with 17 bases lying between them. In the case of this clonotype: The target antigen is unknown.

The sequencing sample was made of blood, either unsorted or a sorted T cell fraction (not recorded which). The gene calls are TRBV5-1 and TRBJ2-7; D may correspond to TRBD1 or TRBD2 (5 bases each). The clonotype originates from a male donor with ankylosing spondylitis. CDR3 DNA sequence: TGCGCCAGCAGGATTTCGGGGACGGTAACCTACGAGCAGTACTTC. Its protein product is CASRISGTVTYEQYF.